Below, 25 T cell receptor beta chains from the same sample are listed, as sequenced in a study of T cell repertoires in cytomegalovirus infection. TCRdb reanalysed the reads using MiXCR and keeps one entry per CDR3 protein. The sample contains approximately 700,000 distinct CDR3 sequences, roughly a third of which appear only once. The sample taken for sequencing was PBMCs. All receptors derive from a human donor in good health (CMV status not recorded). Some clones in this sample may be carry-over from other donors' samples.

This clonotype was counted only a few times. The chain carries TRBV12-3 or TRBV12-4 and TRBJ1-6, with a weak D call TRBD1 (5 bases). V was trimmed by 4 bases and J by 10 bases, leaving 17 bases between them. The CDR3 sequence is 15 residues long. CDR3 nucleotide sequence: TGTGCCAGCAGTTCGAGTCGACAGTTTGGCTCACCCCTCCACTTT. Its protein is CASSSSRQFGSPLHF.

This clonotype was observed many times. The rearrangement uses TRBV7-2 and TRBJ2-7; 7 nucleotides line up with TRBD2. Losses at the gene ends were 7 bases for V and 3 bases for J; bases not matched to a gene: 3. Germline V gives CDR1 SGHTA, CDR2 FQGNSA. The CDR3 runs to 12 residues. Here the CDR3 DNA reads TGTGCCAGCATCGGCGGGGGCTACGAGCAGTACTTC. It encodes CASIGGGYEQYF.

The V gene is TRBV12-3 or TRBV12-4, the J gene TRBJ1-6, with D perhaps matching TRBD1 (6 bases). V dropped 6 bases and J dropped 8 bases, with 14 bases sitting between them. The CDR3 length is 14 residues. The CDR3 nucleotides read TGTGCCAGCAGCCCCGGGGGCGGGGATTCACCCCTCCACTTT. Amino acid sequence: CASSPGGGDSPLHF.

This clonotype was seen only a few times. The chain links TRBV28 to TRBJ1-3, with no clear D. V shed 4 bases and J shed 1 base, with 11 bases lying between them. The CDR3 contains 15 residues. Germline V CDR1 and CDR2: MDHEN, SYDVKM. The CDR3 is CASSSAGPSGNTIYF. The CDR3 region has the DNA TGTGCCAGCAGTTCTGCCGGTCCTTCTGGAAACACCATATATTTT.

This clonotype was counted only a few times. The J gene is TRBJ2-3, the V gene TRBV27, with D hard to call. Trimming took off 3 bases at V and 1 base at J, with 11 bases between the two ends. The CDR3 has 15 amino acids. Germline CDR1 reads MNHEY; CDR2 reads SMNVEV (reference sequence). The CDR3 region has the DNA TGTGCCAGCAGTTTCAGACCCCTAGGCACAGATACGCAGTATTTT. Translating gives CASSFRPLGTDTQYF.

This clonotype has more than one count but fewer than ten. The rearrangement links TRBV28 to TRBJ2-5, with 12 bases matching TRBD2. Germline assignment: CDR1 MDHEN and CDR2 SYDVKM. This CDR3 contains 20 residues. The V and J ends lost 3 bases and 2 bases, in that order; junction bases with no gene match: 16. CDR3 DNA sequence: TGTGCCAGCAGTTTTAGTGCGCCTAGCGGGAGGGCCTCGGGTCAAGAGACCCAGTACTTC. Translating gives CASSFSAPSGRASGQETQYF.

V gene TRBV29-1 combines with J gene TRBJ2-7; the match to TRBD1 covers 7 bases. This CDR3 spans 14 amino acids. Per the germline V gene, CDR1 is SQVTM and CDR2 is ANQGSEA. V shed 4 bases and J 3 bases; nucleotides not matched to a gene: 9. In nucleotides, the CDR3 is TGCAGCGTTGTCCAGACAGGGATAGGCTACGAGCAGTACTTC. It translates to CSVVQTGIGYEQYF.

The chain recombines TRBV6-1 with TRBJ1-2; 10 nucleotides align to TRBD1. CDR1 is MNHNS and CDR2 is SASEGT in the germline V gene. The CDR3 length is 14 residues. Trimming removed 6 bases from V and 6 bases from J; junction bases left unmatched: 7. The CDR3, as DNA: TGTGCCAGCAGCTCTGTGACAGGGGGCCATGGCTACACCTTC. Its protein product is CASSSVTGGHGYTF.

The rearrangement joins TRBV28 to TRBJ2-7; TRBD1 matches at 7 bases. Trimming at V came to 2 bases and at J to 5 bases, leaving 6 bases not matched to a gene. In germline, CDR1 is MDHEN, CDR2 SYDVKM. The CDR3 has 14 amino acids. Here the CDR3 reads CASSLVQGKNEQYF. The CDR3 region has the DNA TGTGCCAGCAGTTTAGTACAGGGGAAGAACGAGCAGTACTTC.

This sequence joins TRBV6-6 and TRBJ1-2, with D tentatively TRBD1 (6 bases). Germline-derived CDR1 and CDR2 are MNHNY and SVGAGI (reference sequence). The ends were cut back, 0 bases at V and 7 bases at J, with 21 bases in the middle. This CDR3 comprises 17 residues. In nucleotides, the CDR3 is TGTGCCAGCAGTTACTCGATTCCAGGGGAATTTGTGAGTGGCTACACCTTC. Amino acid sequence: CASSYSIPGEFVSGYTF.

The V gene is TRBV28, the J gene TRBJ2-5, with no clear D. This CDR3 has 15 amino acids. CDR1 and CDR2 (germline): MDHEN, SYDVKM. Trimming left V 6 bases short and J 9 bases short, with 23 bases between. The CDR3 coding sequence is TGTGCCAGCAGGCCTACCCTCGGGCAGCCTAGGCCCCAGTACTTC. Its translation is CASRPTLGQPRPQYF.

This clonotype was counted a few times. J is TRBJ2-1 and V is TRBV28; D is unresolved. CDR3 length equals 12 residues. The germline V and J ends were trimmed by 3 bases and 5 bases, with 5 bases remaining between them. Germline lookup yields CDR1 MDHEN and CDR2 SYDVKM. CDR3 loop: CASSLQNNEQFF. The CDR3, as DNA: TGTGCCAGCAGTTTGCAGAACAATGAGCAGTTCTTC.

The genes are TRBV28 and TRBJ2-5; no firm D call. The V and J ends lost 5 bases and 2 bases respectively, with 15 bases between them. From germline, CDR1 is MDHEN and CDR2 SYDVKM. The CDR3 is made up of 15 amino acids. CDR3 DNA: TGTGCCAGCAGTCCCTCCTATATGGGACAAGAGACCCAGTACTTC. It encodes CASSPSYMGQETQYF. Filled out from reference TRBV28 and TRBJ2-5, the complete variable domain reads DVKVTQSSRYLVKRTGEKVFLECVQDMDHENMFWYRQDPGLGLRLIYFSYDVKMKEKGDIPEGYSVSREKKERFSLILESASTNQTSMYLCASSPSYMGQETQYFGPGTRLLVL.

There are a few counts of this clonotype. The J gene is TRBJ2-1, the V gene TRBV11-2; D is possibly TRBD1 (6 bases). From germline, CDR1 is SGHAT and CDR2 FQNNGV. The V gene lost 0 bases and the J gene lost 8 bases, with 14 bases spanning the gap. The CDR3 is made up of 15 amino acids. The CDR3 reads CASSLEAVRGHEQFF. DNA for the CDR3: TGTGCCAGCAGCTTAGAGGCCGTCAGGGGCCATGAGCAGTTCTTC.

V and J are TRBV6-6 and TRBJ2-5; the D gene could be TRBD1 or TRBD2 (6 bases each). V lost 5 bases and J 5 bases, leaving 15 bases between the germline ends. This CDR3 comprises 14 residues. In germline, CDR1 is MNHNY, CDR2 SVGAGI (reference sequence). The CDR3 DNA reads as TGTGCCAGCAGTCCGGAGGGGGGCATGGAGACCCAGTACTTC. It encodes CASSPEGGMETQYF.

J is TRBJ1-6 and V is TRBV20-1; 7 nucleotides line up with TRBD1. J gave up 0 bases and V 6 bases, and 8 bases lay outside the gene matches. CDR3 length: 16 residues. The germline V gene has CDR1 DFQATT and CDR2 SNEGSKA (reference sequence). DNA for the CDR3: TGCAGTGCAGAGGGACAGCCAAGCTCCTATAATTCACCCCTCCACTTT. Its protein is CSAEGQPSSYNSPLHF.

The chain couples TRBV7-9 to TRBJ1-1, with D hard to call. The CDR3 runs to 12 residues. CDR1 is SEHNR and CDR2 is FQNEAQ in the germline V gene (reference sequence). Deletions cut 5 bases from V and 4 bases from J, with 8 bases between. The CDR3 region has the DNA TGTGCCAGCAGCCCCTACGGCACTGAAGCTTTCTTT. Amino acids: CASSPYGTEAFF.

Concerning this clonotype itself: Relative to the germline gene, one junction end is altered; a read error may explain this. This rearrangement joins TRBV11-2 to TRBJ1-2, with D tentatively TRBD1 (6 bases). CDR3 length equals 14 residues. Germline V gives CDR1 SGHAT, CDR2 FQNNGV. Here the CDR3 DNA reads TGTGCCAGCAGCTTAGATTGGGGGGACATCGTCCTGTCCTTC. Its translation is CASSLDWGDIVLSF.

This clonotype was seen only a few times. The gene calls are TRBV7-2 and TRBJ2-1, with 12 nucleotides matching TRBD2. The CDR3 runs 16 residues. After removal of 4 bases from V and 8 bases from J, the junction contained 9 bases not matched to a gene. CDR1 and CDR2 from the germline V gene are SGHTA and FQGNSA. The CDR3 region is CASSSRASGRAHEQFF. The CDR3 nucleotides are TGTGCCAGCAGCTCCCGAGCTAGCGGGAGGGCCCATGAGCAGTTCTTC.

This chain links TRBV27 with TRBJ2-3; 7 bases agree with TRBD2. CDR3 length: 13 amino acids. Germline loops: CDR1 MNHEY, CDR2 SMNVEV (reference sequence). The junction had 6 bases not matched to a gene; V was cut back by 8 bases and J by 4 bases. The CDR3 nucleotides are TGTGCCAGCCACGGGGGGATCTCAGATACGCAGTATTTT. This codes for CASHGGISDTQYF.

This clonotype was seen a few times. The chain combines TRBV6-2 or TRBV6-3 with TRBJ2-1; the match to TRBD2 covers 8 bases. The germline gives CDR1 MNHEY, CDR2 SVGEGT. After removal of 6 bases from V and 2 bases from J, the junction contained 3 bases not matched to a gene. The CDR3 is 14 amino acids. The CDR3 sequence: CASRNGGAYNEQFF. CDR3 coding DNA: TGTGCCAGCAGGAACGGGGGGGCCTACAATGAGCAGTTCTTC.

DNA for the CDR3: TGCGCCAGCCGACCCGTGATGGGGGACAAGCAGCCCCAGCATTTT. This sequence encodes CASRPVMGDKQPQHF. The genes are TRBV4-1 and TRBJ1-5, with TRBD1 as a possible D gene (6 bases). There are 15 residues in the CDR3. Per the germline V gene, CDR1 is MGHRA and CDR2 is YSYEKL. The V end was cut by 8 bases, the J end by 7 bases, with 21 bases between.

The sample holds one count of this clonotype. This may be a read error: a much more frequent sequence differs by one nucleotide. This chain links TRBV6-6 with TRBJ1-5; D unresolved. The V end lost 2 bases, the J end lost 3 bases, and 5 bases lay between the germline ends. Germline V gene sequence: CDR1 MNHNY, CDR2 SVGAGI (reference sequence). The CDR3 sequence is 13 residues long. The CDR3 bases are TGTGCCAGCAGTTACCCAGACAATCAGCCCCAGCATTTT. Protein sequence: CASSYPDNQPQHF.

This clonotype was observed a handful of times. This chain links TRBV28 with TRBJ1-1; D uncertain. This CDR3 has 12 amino acids. The germline CDR1 and CDR2 sequences are MDHEN and SYDVKM. Trimming left V 6 bases short and J 5 bases short, with 10 bases between. The CDR3 nucleotides read TGTGCCAGCAGCCCTCTCCTAACTGAAGCTTTCTTT. Its translation is CASSPLLTEAFF. Together with reference TRBV28 and TRBJ1-1, the CDR3 gives the full variable domain: DVKVTQSSRYLVKRTGEKVFLECVQDMDHENMFWYRQDPGLGLRLIYFSYDVKMKEKGDIPEGYSVSREKKERFSLILESASTNQTSMYLCASSPLLTEAFFGQGTRLTVV.

This clonotype was seen only a few times. This chain joins TRBV6-2 or TRBV6-3 and TRBJ2-4; 7 bases line up with TRBD1. CDR1 and CDR2 from the germline V gene are MNHEY and SVGEGT. The J segment lost 4 bases and the V segment lost 4 bases, leaving 10 bases of the junction unmatched. The CDR3 has 16 residues. Written as DNA, the CDR3 is TGTGCCAGCAGTTTGACAGGGCTTAATCTAAAAAACATTCAGTACTTC. This gives the protein CASSLTGLNLKNIQYF.